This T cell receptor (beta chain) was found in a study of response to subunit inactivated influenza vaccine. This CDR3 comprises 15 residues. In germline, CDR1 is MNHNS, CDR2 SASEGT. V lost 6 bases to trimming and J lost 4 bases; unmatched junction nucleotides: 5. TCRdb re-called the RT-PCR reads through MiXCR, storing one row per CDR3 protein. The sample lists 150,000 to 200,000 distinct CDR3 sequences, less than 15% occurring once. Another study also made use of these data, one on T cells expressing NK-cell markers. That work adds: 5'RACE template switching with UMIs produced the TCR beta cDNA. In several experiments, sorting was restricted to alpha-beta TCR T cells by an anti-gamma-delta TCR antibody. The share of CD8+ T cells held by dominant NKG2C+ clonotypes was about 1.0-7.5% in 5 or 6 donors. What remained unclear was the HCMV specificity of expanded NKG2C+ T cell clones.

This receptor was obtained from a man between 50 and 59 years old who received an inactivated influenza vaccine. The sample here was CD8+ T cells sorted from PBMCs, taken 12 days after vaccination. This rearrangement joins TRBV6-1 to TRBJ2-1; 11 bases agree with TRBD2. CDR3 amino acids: CASRTGTSGYNEQFF. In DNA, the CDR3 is TGTGCCAGCAGAACTGGGACTAGCGGATACAATGAGCAGTTCTTC.